One sample yielded the 10 T cell receptor beta chains listed below, sequenced in a study of T cells in Graves' hyperthyroidism and ophthalmopathy. TCR beta CDR3 region amplification was performed from RNA transcripts. A first-round RT-PCR of the TCR CDR3 used the HTBI primer set. TCRdb reprocessed the multiplex PCR reads with MiXCR, giving one entry per CDR3 protein. The sample has roughly 530,000 distinct CDR3 sequences, 15% to 20% seen once; the top ten hold roughly 18%. Sequencing was carried out using blood. Receptors were obtained from a woman between 18 and 30 years old with Graves' ophthalmopathy.

This clonotype was seen ten or more times. The V gene is TRBV12-3 or TRBV12-4, the J gene TRBJ1-2; D remains ambiguous. This CDR3 region has 13 residues. Trimming removed 5 bases at V and 1 base at J, with 8 bases between. The CDR3 nucleotides are TGTGCCAGCAGTCCGGACCTTAACTATGGCTACACCTTC. It translates to CASSPDLNYGYTF.

This clonotype was counted a few times. This chain joins TRBV13 and TRBJ2-5; D perhaps matches TRBD2 (7 bases). CDR1 PRHDT and CDR2 FYEKMQ come from the germline V gene (reference sequence). V gave up 5 bases and J gave up 7 bases, with 17 bases separating them. The CDR3 length is 14 residues. The CDR3, as DNA: TGTGCCAGCAGCCACCGGGGGGCCGGGGGGACCCAGTACTTC. Protein: CASSHRGAGGTQYF.

V and J are TRBV29-1 and TRBJ2-7; 9 bases align to TRBD2. Germline V lookup: CDR1 SQVTM, CDR2 ANQGSEA. This CDR3 comprises 15 residues. V shed 2 bases, J shed 0 bases, and the junction held 5 bases outside the gene matches. The CDR3 loop reads CSVELAGHDSYEQYF. In nucleotides, the CDR3 is TGCAGCGTTGAACTAGCGGGGCACGACTCCTACGAGCAGTACTTC.

This clonotype was counted only a few times. The chain couples TRBV12-3 or TRBV12-4 to TRBJ1-2; 8 positions match TRBD1. The V and J ends lost 5 bases and 4 bases, in that order; junction bases with no gene match: 6. This CDR3 spans 14 amino acids. Here the CDR3 DNA reads TGTGCCAGCAGTCCGGACAGGGAGGTCTATGGCTACACCTTC. It specifies CASSPDREVYGYTF.

The chain recombines TRBV20-1 with TRBJ2-7; perhaps TRBD2 as D (6 bases). Germline loops: CDR1 DFQATT, CDR2 SNEGSKA (reference sequence). There are 15 residues in the CDR3. V was trimmed by 0 bases and J by 1 base, leaving 13 bases between them. The DNA of the CDR3 is TGCAGTGCTAGAGATCGGAGGGCTGGATCCTACGAGCAGTACTTC. This translates into CSARDRRAGSYEQYF.

At least ten counts were recorded for this clonotype. V gene TRBV7-2 combines with J gene TRBJ1-4; 8 bases map to TRBD1. The V and J ends lost 1 base and 3 bases, in that order; junction bases with no gene match: 7. The CDR3 spans 17 residues. Germline CDR1 is SGHTA and CDR2 is FQGNSA. The CDR3 loop reads CASSLDYRGGSNEKLFF. DNA of the CDR3: TGTGCCAGCAGCTTAGATTACAGGGGGGGGTCTAATGAAAAACTGTTTTTT.

As for this clonotype: This sequence may be a read error, since a much larger clone differs from it by one base. The chain has TRBV28 and TRBJ2-7; D remains ambiguous. The CDR3 consists of 13 residues. Germline V gene sequence: CDR1 MDHEN, CDR2 SYDVKM. CDR3 protein: CASSPTTSYKQYF. CDR3 in DNA: TGTGCCAGCAGTCCCACTACCTCCTACAAGCAGTACTTC.

CDR3 sequence (DNA): TGTGCCAGCGCCCAAAGGATGAACACTGAAGCTTTCTTT. This translates into CASAQRMNTEAFF. The genes are TRBV11-1 and TRBJ1-1; no definite D call. Germline CDR1 SGHAT, CDR2 FQDESV (reference sequence). V was shortened by 8 bases and J by 0 bases, with 10 bases between the two germline ends. This CDR3 region has 13 residues.

This clonotype came up many times. The genes are TRBV12-3 or TRBV12-4 and TRBJ2-7; unclear D gene. V lost 2 bases and J 6 bases, leaving 8 bases between the germline ends. The CDR3 is made up of 12 amino acids. Here the CDR3 DNA reads TGTGCCAGCAGTTTACTGAGGTTCGAGCAGTACTTC. Amino acids: CASSLLRFEQYF.

The chain links TRBV4-3 to TRBJ2-2; 9 nucleotides agree with TRBD1. V was clipped by 0 bases and J by 7 bases; unmatched bases: 9. The CDR3 has 17 amino acids. Germline V gene data show CDR1 as LGHNA and CDR2 as YSLEER. The CDR3 protein is CASSQERDRVSDGELFF. Written as DNA, the CDR3 is TGCGCCAGCAGCCAAGAGAGGGACAGGGTTTCTGACGGGGAGCTGTTTTTT.